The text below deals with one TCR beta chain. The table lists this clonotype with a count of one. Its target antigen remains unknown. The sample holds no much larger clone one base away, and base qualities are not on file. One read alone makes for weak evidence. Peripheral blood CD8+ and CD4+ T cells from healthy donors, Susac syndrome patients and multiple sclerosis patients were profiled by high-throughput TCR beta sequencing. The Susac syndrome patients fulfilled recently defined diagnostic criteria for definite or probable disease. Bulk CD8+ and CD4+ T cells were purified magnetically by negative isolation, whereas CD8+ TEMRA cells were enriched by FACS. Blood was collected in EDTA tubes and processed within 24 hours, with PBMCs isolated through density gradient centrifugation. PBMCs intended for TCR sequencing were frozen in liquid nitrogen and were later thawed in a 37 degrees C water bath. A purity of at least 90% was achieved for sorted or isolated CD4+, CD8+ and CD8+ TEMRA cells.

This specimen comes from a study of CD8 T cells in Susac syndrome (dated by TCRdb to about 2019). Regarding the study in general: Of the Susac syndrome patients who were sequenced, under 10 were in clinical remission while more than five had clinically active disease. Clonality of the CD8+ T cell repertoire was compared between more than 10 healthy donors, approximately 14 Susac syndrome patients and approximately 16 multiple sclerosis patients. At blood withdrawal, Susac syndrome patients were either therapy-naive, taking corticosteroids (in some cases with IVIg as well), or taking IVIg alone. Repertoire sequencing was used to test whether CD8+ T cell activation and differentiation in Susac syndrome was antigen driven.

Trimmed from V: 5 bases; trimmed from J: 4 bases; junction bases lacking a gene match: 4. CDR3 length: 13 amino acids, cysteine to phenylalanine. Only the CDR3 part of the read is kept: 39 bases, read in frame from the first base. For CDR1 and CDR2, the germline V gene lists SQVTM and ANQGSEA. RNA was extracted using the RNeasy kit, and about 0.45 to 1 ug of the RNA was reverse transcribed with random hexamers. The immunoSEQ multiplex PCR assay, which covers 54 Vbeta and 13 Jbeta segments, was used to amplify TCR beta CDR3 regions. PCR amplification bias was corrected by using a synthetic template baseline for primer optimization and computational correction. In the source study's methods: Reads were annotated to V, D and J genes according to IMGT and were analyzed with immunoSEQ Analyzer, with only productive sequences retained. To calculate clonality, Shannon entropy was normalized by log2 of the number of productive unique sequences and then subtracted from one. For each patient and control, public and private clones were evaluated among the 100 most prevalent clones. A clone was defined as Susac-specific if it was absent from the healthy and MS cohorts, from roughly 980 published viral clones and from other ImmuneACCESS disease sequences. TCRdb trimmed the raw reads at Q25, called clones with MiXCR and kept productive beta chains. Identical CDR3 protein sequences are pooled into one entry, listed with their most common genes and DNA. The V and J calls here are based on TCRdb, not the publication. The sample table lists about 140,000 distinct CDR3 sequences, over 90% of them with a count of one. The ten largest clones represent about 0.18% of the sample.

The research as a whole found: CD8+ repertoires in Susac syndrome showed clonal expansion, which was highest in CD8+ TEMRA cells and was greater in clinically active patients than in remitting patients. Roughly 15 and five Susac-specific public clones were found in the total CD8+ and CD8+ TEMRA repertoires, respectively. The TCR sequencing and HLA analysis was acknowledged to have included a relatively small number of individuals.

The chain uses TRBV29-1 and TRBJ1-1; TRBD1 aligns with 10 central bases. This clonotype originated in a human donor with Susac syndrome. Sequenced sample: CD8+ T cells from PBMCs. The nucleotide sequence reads TGCAGCGTTCGACAGGGGGCGGCCACTGAAGCTTTCTTT. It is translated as CSVRQGAATEAFF.